These 12 T cell receptor beta chains originate from one sample sequenced in a study of radiotherapy plus CTLA-4 blockade in lung cancer. Only in-frame clones appear in the TCRdb table, and some are missing; sequencing was by immunoSEQ multiplex PCR. The top ten hold around 2.8% of the sample, which has more than 75,000 clones, 60% to 75% seen once. The sequencing used peripheral blood, collected from a patient treated with radiotherapy plus ipilimumab. These receptor sequences come from a human donor with non-small cell lung cancer who had a partial response to radiotherapy plus ipilimumab. Some clones in this sample may be carry-over from other donors' samples.

The J gene is TRBJ2-7, the V gene TRBV20-1; D possibly corresponds to TRBD1 (5 bases). The CDR3 is 11 residues long. The germline gives CDR1 DFQATT, CDR2 SNEGSKA (reference sequence). V was cut by 3 bases and J by 7 bases, with 10 bases left in between. Written as DNA, the CDR3 is TGCAGTGCTAGCCCAGGGATTGAGCAGTACTTC. This translates into CSASPGIEQYF.

V gene TRBV2 combines with J gene TRBJ2-5; 8 positions match TRBD2. Per the germline V gene, CDR1 is SNHLY and CDR2 is FYNNEI. The CDR3 runs 13 residues. V lost 8 bases, J lost 2 bases, and 4 bases stayed unmatched. Written as DNA, the CDR3 is TGTGCCAGCGGGGGGACTAGTCAAGAGACCCAGTACTTC. Protein sequence: CASGGTSQETQYF.

This chain uses TRBV4-2 with TRBJ2-6, with 12 positions matching TRBD1. Germline loops: CDR1 LGHNA, CDR2 YNFKEQ. After removal of 4 bases from V and 0 bases from J, the junction contained 10 bases not matched to a gene. The CDR3 length is 20 residues. CDR3 protein: CASSPSPRGQGASGANVLTF. Written as DNA, the CDR3 is TGTGCCAGCAGCCCATCCCCGCGGGGACAGGGGGCCTCTGGGGCCAACGTCCTGACTTTC.

The table lists this clone with a count of one. V gene TRBV19 combines with J gene TRBJ2-7; no clear D. The length of the CDR3 is 13 residues. Per the germline V gene, CDR1 is LNHDA and CDR2 is SQIVND (reference sequence). V was cut by 5 bases and J by 2 bases, with 10 bases left in between. The CDR3, as DNA: TGTGCCAGTAGTCAAGAGCCCCCCTACGAGCAGTACTTC. Translating it yields CASSQEPPYEQYF.

This clone was picked up a small number of times. This chain joins TRBV6-6 and TRBJ1-6, with no clear D. Germline assignment: CDR1 MNHNY and CDR2 SVGAGI (reference sequence). This CDR3 is 14 amino acids long. Between the trimmed V and J ends, which lost 2 bases and 8 bases, there was a span of 10 bases. The CDR3 spells CASSYRAFYSPLHF. The DNA of the CDR3 is TGTGCCAGCAGTTACAGAGCCTTCTATTCACCCCTCCACTTT.

This clone was seen a handful of times. V is TRBV5-1 and J is TRBJ1-3, with 7 bases that match TRBD1. CDR3 length: 15 residues. J lost 0 bases, V lost 5 bases, and 5 bases had no gene match. Germline V gene data show CDR1 as SGHRS and CDR2 as YFSETQ. CDR3 protein: CASSTGALSGNTIYF. The CDR3 DNA reads TGCGCCAGCAGTACAGGGGCACTCTCTGGAAACACCATATATTTT. Together with reference TRBV5-1 and TRBJ1-3, the CDR3 gives the full variable domain: KAGVTQTPRYLIKTRGQQVTLSCSPISGHRSVSWYQQTPGQGLQFLFEYFSETQRNKGNFPGRFSGRQFSNSRSEMNVSTLELGDSALYLCASSTGALSGNTIYFGEGSWLTVV.

V and J are TRBV27 and TRBJ2-1; TRBD2 matches at 7 bases. This CDR3 is 15 amino acids long. CDR1 is MNHEY, CDR2 SMNVEV, per germline (reference sequence). Trimming cost V 5 bases and J 7 bases; bases outside gene matches: 11. CDR3 DNA: TGTGCCAGCAGTACCCCCGGGACTATTTCGAATGAGCAGTTCTTC. Translated, it gives CASSTPGTISNEQFF.

Notes on this clone: Mismatch with germline at one junction end may stem from a read error. The sample carries other DNA sequences with the same CDR3. The chain employs TRBV5-1 and TRBJ1-6; D uncertain. Germline assignment: CDR1 SGHRS and CDR2 YFSETQ. The CDR3 is 14 residues long. The DNA for the CDR3 is TGCGCCAGTAGCTTGGGTATGAGAGATTCACCCCTCCACTTT. Its translation is CASSLGMRDSPLHF.

The chain links TRBV19 to TRBJ2-2; 8 bases are a match to TRBD2. CDR1 is LNHDA, CDR2 SQIVND, per germline (reference sequence). This CDR3 has 15 amino acids. J gave up 6 bases and V 7 bases, and 10 bases lay outside the gene matches. Written as DNA, the CDR3 is TGTGCCAGTATTACTCCGGGACTAGGGTCCGGGGAGCTGTTTTTT. Translating gives CASITPGLGSGELFF.

This chain links TRBV19 with TRBJ2-7; 10 nucleotides agree with TRBD1. The ends lost 5 bases at V and 3 bases at J; junction bases unmatched: 7. Germline V lookup: CDR1 LNHDA, CDR2 SQIVND (reference sequence). CDR3 length: 15 amino acids. As DNA, the CDR3 is TGTGCCAGTAGTCCAGACAGGGGGCGTCTCTACGAGCAGTACTTC. Its translation: CASSPDRGRLYEQYF.

This chain joins TRBV7-9 and TRBJ2-4, with 9 bases fitting TRBD2. V shed 5 bases and J 3 bases; nucleotides not matched to a gene: 8. This CDR3 has 16 amino acids. CDR1 and CDR2 from the germline V gene are SEHNR and FQNEAQ (reference sequence). CDR3 sequence: CASSADGGGVKNIQYF. CDR3 nucleotide sequence: TGTGCCAGCAGCGCAGACGGCGGGGGGGTCAAAAACATTCAGTACTTC.

V is TRBV6-4 and J is TRBJ2-2; D perhaps matches TRBD2 (6 bases). CDR3 size: 16 residues. Germline-derived CDR1 and CDR2 are MRHNA and SNTAGT. Between the trimmed V and J ends, which lost 0 bases and 4 bases, there was a span of 12 bases. CDR3 nucleotide sequence: TGTGCCAGCAGTGACTCGAAGGTGGGGGGCACCGGGGAGCTGTTTTTT. Protein product: CASSDSKVGGTGELFF.